The 2 T cell receptor beta chains given below trace back to one sample, sequenced in a study of blood T cell repertoires in COVID-19. TCRdb keeps only in-frame clones here, not all; method: immunoSEQ multiplex PCR. This table has about 400,000 clones, around 88% appearing once. Sequenced sample: peripheral blood. These receptor sequences come from a young woman with acute or convalescent COVID-19.

The chain carries TRBV15 and TRBJ2-3; D may be TRBD2 (6 bases). V was clipped by 8 bases and J by 0 bases, with 15 bases between them. The CDR3 totals 15 residues. In germline, CDR1 is LNHNV, CDR2 YYDKDF (reference sequence). The CDR3 coding sequence is TGTGCCACCGCGATTCTCGGGGGTAGCACAGATACGCAGTATTTT. This codes for CATAILGGSTDTQYF.

This chain joins TRBV5-8 and TRBJ1-6, with D hard to call. Germline values: CDR1 SGHTS, CDR2 YDEGEE. The CDR3 has 14 residues. Trimming removed 3 bases at V and 6 bases at J, with 10 bases between. DNA for the CDR3: TGTGCCAGCAGCTCCGGGATGCTTAATTCACCCCTCCACTTT. Amino acid sequence: CASSSGMLNSPLHF.